This T cell receptor (beta chain) was sequenced for a study of cytomegalovirus exposure and HLA in healthy donors. Method: immunoSEQ multiplex PCR; TCRdb's copy keeps in-frame clones and lacks some. The repertoire holds approximately 220,000 clones, with about 86% as singletons. Points from the study as a whole: Researchers counted 180 or so TCR beta chains as cytomegalovirus-associated. Under in vitro conditions, a few CMV-associated chains were confirmed as specific for CMV antigens.

In the case of this clone: Its target is unknown.

Donors came from a validation cohort of 90 to 150 subjects, distinct from the first 666-subject cohort. The ends were cut back, 6 bases at V and 5 bases at J, with 11 bases in the middle. Germline lookup yields CDR1 SGHVS and CDR2 FQNEAQ. CDR3 size: 13 residues. This chain uses TRBV7-8 with TRBJ2-1; perhaps TRBD1 as D (6 bases). The sequence was collected from a man younger than 30 in good health and CMV-seronegative. Sample: PBMCs. CDR3 in amino acids: CASSRNRDNEQFF. The CDR3 nucleotides are TGTGCCAGCAGTCGGAACAGGGACAATGAGCAGTTCTTC. Looking up the rest from reference TRBV7-8 and TRBJ2-1 gives the full variable domain: GAGVSQSPRYKVAKRGQDVALRCDPISGHVSLFWYQQALGQGPEFLTYFQNEAQLDKSGLPSDRFFAERPEGSVSTLKIQRTQQEDSAVYLCASSRNRDNEQFFGPGTRLTVL.